This is a list of T cell receptor beta chains from one sample in a study of T cell repertoires in cytomegalovirus infection. These TCRs' antigens remain unknown. TCRdb ran MiXCR on the reads and lists one entry per CDR3 protein. The repertoire holds 550,000 to 700,000 distinct CDR3 sequences, with approximately 40% as singletons. The sequenced sample was cultured PBMCs, obtained from culture after CMV antigen stimulation. The source is a human donor in good health (CMV status not recorded). Some clones in this sample may be carry-over from other donors' samples. The CDR3 runs from the conserved cysteine through the conserved F or W. D genes are given only for firm matches. Not all rows give a size; the values are once, few, many and, for expanded clones, a class.

-,TRBV7-2,TRBJ2-3,few,CASSQQAGAWDTQYF,TGTGCCAGCAGCCAGCAGGCCGGGGCCTGGGATACGCAGTATTTT
-,TRBV7-9,TRBJ2-2,-,CASSLGGRSTGELFF,TGTGCCAGCAGCTTAGGTGGGAGGTCCACCGGGGAGCTGTTTTTT
TRBD2,TRBV6-1,TRBJ2-7,once,CASSEAPGGGVNEQYF,TGTGCCAGCAGTGAAGCTCCCGGCGGGGGGGTAAACGAGCAGTACTTC
TRBD1,TRBV6-6,TRBJ2-1,-,CASSYPAYGTGRYNEQFF,TGTGCCAGCAGTTACCCAGCATATGGGACAGGGCGTTACAATGAGCAGTTCTTC
-,TRBV2,TRBJ1-2,-,CASTVGYGYTF,TGTGCCAGCACCGTTGGCTATGGCTACACCTTC
TRBD1,TRBV6-6,TRBJ2-7,few,CASRLTGARGEQYF,TGTGCCAGCAGATTAACAGGGGCACGAGGAGAGCAGTACTTC
TRBD2,TRBV7-9,TRBJ2-1,few,CASSTGGTGGYEQFF,TGTGCCAGCAGCACCGGTGGGACGGGGGGGTACGAGCAGTTCTTC
-,TRBV6-6,TRBJ1-2,-,CASIPRAMEGYTF,TGTGCCAGCATCCCAAGAGCCATGGAGGGCTACACCTTC
-,TRBV6-1,TRBJ1-5,-,CASSARNTNQPQHF,TGTGCCAGCAGTGCTCGCAATACCAATCAGCCCCAGCATTTT
TRBD1,TRBV7-6,TRBJ1-3,-,CASSSGQGAGNTIYF,TGTGCCAGCAGCTCCGGACAGGGGGCTGGAAACACCATATATTTT
-,TRBV7-6,TRBJ1-4,-,CASSLGRRLQTQGTNERLFF,TGTGCCAGCAGCTTAGGGAGGAGGTTGCAGACCCAAGGGACTAATGAAAGACTGTTTTTT
-,TRBV7-9,TRBJ1-2,-,CASSLGGGSWFGYTF,TGTGCCAGCAGCTTAGGAGGGGGGAGCTGGTTTGGCTACACCTTC
-,TRBV20-1,TRBJ1-6,-,CSAAGTADSPLHF,TGCAGTGCTGCCGGGACGGCAGATTCACCCCTCCACTTT
-,TRBV20-1,TRBJ2-3,-,CSARGNARGTKRDTQYF,TGCAGTGCTAGAGGAAATGCTCGGGGGACGAAACGCGATACGCAGTATTTT
TRBD1,TRBV7-9,TRBJ1-6,many,CASSLGTDYNSPLHF,TGTGCCAGCAGCCTCGGGACAGACTATAATTCACCCCTCCACTTT
-,TRBV7-2,TRBJ1-1,-,CASSNTLNTEAFF,TGTGCCAGCAGCAACACACTGAACACTGAAGCTTTCTTT
-,TRBV19,TRBJ1-6,few,CASSALVRLRQAPLHF,TGTGCCAGTAGTGCACTCGTCCGGCTCCGTCAAGCACCCCTCCACTTT
-,TRBV5-8,TRBJ1-4,-,CASSLRARREKLFF,TGTGCCAGCAGCTTACGGGCCAGGCGGGAAAAACTGTTTTTT
-,TRBV5-1,TRBJ2-7,-,CASSPYLAPEPYEQYF,TGCGCCAGCAGCCCGTATCTCGCGCCAGAACCCTACGAGCAGTACTTC
-,TRBV7-8,TRBJ1-1,-,CASSLVVGGNFPSEAFF,TGTGCCAGCAGCTTAGTCGTGGGGGGCAACTTCCCCTCTGAAGCTTTCTTT
TRBD2,TRBV2,TRBJ2-1,few,CASMRLAGAHSYNEQFF,TGTGCCAGCATGAGACTAGCGGGGGCCCACTCCTACAATGAGCAGTTCTTC
TRBD1,TRBV20-1,TRBJ1-5,-,CSARDPGQGNQPQHF,TGCAGTGCTAGAGATCCGGGACAGGGCAATCAGCCCCAGCATTTT